This record covers a single T cell receptor (beta chain). The data derive from a study of blood T cell repertoires in COVID-19. For the study at large: T cells, B-cell-depleted T cells, or PBMCs supplied cDNA or gDNA.

CDR3 length: 15 residues. Germline V CDR1 and CDR2: SNHLY, FYNNEI. J gave up 4 bases and V 6 bases, and 9 bases lay outside the gene matches. This table comes from immunoSEQ multiplex PCR, and its TCRdb copy is limited to in-frame clones, with some not included. This table has roughly 140,000 clones, just under 90% appearing once. This sequence was found in an elderly woman with acute or convalescent COVID-19. Material for sequencing was peripheral blood. The V and J genes are TRBV2 and TRBJ1-2, with 9 bases fitting TRBD1. The CDR3 sequence is CASRATGGEGYGYTF. The CDR3 DNA follows: TGTGCCAGCAGGGCCACAGGGGGCGAAGGCTATGGCTACACCTTC.